The 22 T cell receptor beta chains reported below all come from one sample, sequenced in a study of monozygotic twins with inflammatory bowel disease. After re-calling the 5' RACE reads, TCRdb lists one entry per CDR3 protein, DNA absent. The sample yields 88,000 or so distinct CDR3 sequences, of which the top ten take up around 7.2%. The sequenced sample was blood. Every receptor here comes from a human donor with ulcerative colitis or Crohn's disease, or a healthy co-twin of an affected twin (not recorded which).

V gene TRBV5-5 combines with J gene TRBJ2-1; TCRdb outputs TRBD2, but without DNA this stays unchecked. The germline V gene has CDR1 SGHKS and CDR2 YYEKEE (reference sequence). The CDR3 loop spans 15 amino acids. The CDR3 region is CASSWGSGRYNEQFF.

The rearrangement joins TRBV7-9 to TRBJ2-7; TCRdb proposes TRBD2, but this gene call is untestable without DNA. CDR1 and CDR2 (germline): SEHNR, FQNEAQ (reference sequence). This CDR3 has 15 amino acids. The CDR3 spells CASSASHKRGYEQYF.

V is TRBV27 and J is TRBJ1-4. The length of the CDR3 is 14 residues. The germline gives CDR1 MNHEY, CDR2 SMNVEV (reference sequence). The CDR3 sequence is CASRRESTNEKLFF.

The chain couples TRBV12-3 or TRBV12-4 to TRBJ1-4. This CDR3 spans 11 amino acids. CDR3 protein: CASITGEKLFF.

The chain couples TRBV7-9 to TRBJ1-6. CDR1 is SEHNR and CDR2 is FQNEAQ in the germline V gene (reference sequence). The CDR3 loop spans 15 amino acids. CDR3: CASSSREGPNSPLHF.

The J gene is TRBJ2-7, the V gene TRBV12-5; TCRdb names TRBD2, which stays unverified in the absence of DNA. Germline assignment: CDR1 LGHNT and CDR2 FRNRAP. The CDR3 has 16 residues. The CDR3 reads CASGLGIPLTIYEQYF.

The V and J genes are TRBV5-1 and TRBJ2-3. The CDR3 spans 14 residues. Germline V CDR1 and CDR2: SGHRS, YFSETQ. The CDR3 sequence: CASSLKPGPDTQYF.

The CDR3 loop is CSARVGGGHMTEAFF. The chain uses TRBV20-1 and TRBJ1-1; TCRdb selects TRBD1, and the lack of DNA leaves this call unchecked. The CDR3 has 15 residues. Looked up from germline, CDR1 is DFQATT and CDR2 is SNEGSKA (reference sequence).

The V call is TRBV2, the J call TRBJ2-1; checking the TCRdb D call of TRBD1 is not possible without DNA. The CDR3 is 13 amino acids. Germline loops: CDR1 SNHLY, CDR2 FYNNEI. The chain's CDR3 is CASSEGGQGEQFF.

CDR3 region: CASNAVGQTNTEAFF. This chain uses TRBV7-8 with TRBJ1-1; checking the TCRdb D call of TRBD1 is not possible without DNA. The CDR3 contains 15 residues. Germline V lookup: CDR1 SGHVS, CDR2 FQNEAQ. The whole variable domain, filled in from reference TRBV7-8 and TRBJ1-1, reads GAGVSQSPRYKVAKRGQDVALRCDPISGHVSLFWYQQALGQGPEFLTYFQNEAQLDKSGLPSDRFFAERPEGSVSTLKIQRTQQEDSAVYLCASNAVGQTNTEAFFGQGTRLTVV.

The J gene is TRBJ1-1, the V gene TRBV7-3; there is no DNA to check the TCRdb D call of TRBD1. The germline V gene encodes CDR1 SGHTA and CDR2 FQGTGA. This CDR3 spans 15 amino acids. CDR3 region: CASSPGHLLNTEAFF.

The chain has TRBV3-1 and TRBJ2-7; the D call of TRBD1 rests on TCRdb alone, since no DNA is present to check it. Germline CDR1 is LGHDT and CDR2 is YNNKEL (reference sequence). CDR3 size: 14 residues. CDR3 sequence reads: CASSQGTGKNEQYF.

Here the CDR3 reads CASSYEDTYGYTF. J is TRBJ1-2 and V is TRBV6-2 or TRBV6-3. Germline values: CDR1 MNHEY, CDR2 SVGEGT. This CDR3 has 13 residues.

The CDR3 sequence: CASSLRGLNSPLHF. This chain joins TRBV7-8 and TRBJ1-6; TCRdb gives TRBD1 as the D gene, but with no DNA this cannot be confirmed. Germline CDR1 reads SGHVS; CDR2 reads FQNEAQ. This CDR3 is built from 14 residues.

The chain recombines TRBV20-1 with TRBJ2-7; there is no DNA to check the TCRdb D call of TRBD2. The germline V gene encodes CDR1 DFQATT and CDR2 SNEGSKA (reference sequence). This CDR3 has 13 amino acids. The CDR3 region is CSARDQPADEQYF.

This chain links TRBV5-1 with TRBJ1-6; TCRdb's D call of TRBD1 is untestable without DNA. This CDR3 comprises 16 residues. Germline V gives CDR1 SGHRS, CDR2 YFSETQ. The CDR3 spells CASSLLRQTYNSPLHF.

This rearrangement joins TRBV7-3 to TRBJ2-3; TCRdb indicates TRBD2, and absent DNA this call remains unverified. Germline values: CDR1 SGHTA, CDR2 FQGTGA. CDR3 size: 14 residues. This chain's CDR3 is CASSSAGRSDTQYF. Based on the CDR3 plus reference TRBV7-3 and TRBJ2-3, the full variable domain is GAGVSQTPSNKVTEKGKYVELRCDPISGHTALYWYRQSLGQGPEFLIYFQGTGAADDSGLPNDRFFAVRPEGSVSTLKIQRTERGDSAVYLCASSSAGRSDTQYFGPGTRLTVL.

The rearrangement uses TRBV29-1 and TRBJ1-2; without DNA, the TCRdb call of TRBD1 cannot be checked. The CDR3 has 15 amino acids. Germline V CDR1 and CDR2: SQVTM, ANQGSEA. The CDR3 sequence is CSVVGGGQGKNGYTF.

The genes are TRBV5-4 and TRBJ1-1; TCRdb returns TRBD1, unconfirmable since there is no DNA. Germline lookup yields CDR1 SGHNT and CDR2 YYREEE (reference sequence). This CDR3 is built from 14 residues. The CDR3: CASSPDRTRAEAFF.

V gene TRBV12-3 or TRBV12-4 combines with J gene TRBJ2-7; TCRdb's assignment of TRBD2 cannot be checked, as there is no DNA. CDR3 length: 14 residues. The chain's CDR3 is CASSPFGPSYEQYF.

This CDR3 reads CASSLGLTGFAEAFF. The chain couples TRBV5-1 to TRBJ1-1; TCRdb calls TRBD1, which cannot be checked without DNA. This CDR3 has 15 amino acids. The germline V gene encodes CDR1 SGHRS and CDR2 YFSETQ.

The chain uses TRBV12-3 or TRBV12-4 and TRBJ1-1. CDR3 length: 15 amino acids. The CDR3 loop reads CASSHWGGRVTEAFF.